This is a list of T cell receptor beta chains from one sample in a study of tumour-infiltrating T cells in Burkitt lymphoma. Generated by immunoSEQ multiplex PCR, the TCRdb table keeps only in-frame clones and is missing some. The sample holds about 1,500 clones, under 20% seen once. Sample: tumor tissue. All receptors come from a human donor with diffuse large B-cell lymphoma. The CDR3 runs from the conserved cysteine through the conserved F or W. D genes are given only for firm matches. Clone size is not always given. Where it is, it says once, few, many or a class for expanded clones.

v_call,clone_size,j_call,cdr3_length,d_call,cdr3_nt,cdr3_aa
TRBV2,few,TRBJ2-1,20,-,TGTGCCAGCAGGACGCCCGGGACCCCATTGAAGAGTCGGACATACAATGAGCAGTTCTTC,CASRTPGTPLKSRTYNEQFF
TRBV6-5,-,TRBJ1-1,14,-,TGTGCCAGCAGTTACGGGGGGTACGACACTGAAGCTTTCTTT,CASSYGGYDTEAFF
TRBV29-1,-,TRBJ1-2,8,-,TGCAGCACTGAAGGGGTTTTCTTC,CSTEGVFF
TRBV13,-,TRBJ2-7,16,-,TGTGCCAGCAGCTTTTTTGACGGGTACACTTCCTACGAGCAGTACTTC,CASSFFDGYTSYEQYF
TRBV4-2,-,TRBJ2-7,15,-,TGTGCCAGCAGCCAAAACCGGGACTCCTCCTACGAGCAGTACTTC,CASSQNRDSSYEQYF
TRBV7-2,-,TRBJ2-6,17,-,TGTGCCAGCAGCTCCAGAACGCTACTATCTGGGGCCAACGTTCTGACTTTC,CASSSRTLLSGANVLTF
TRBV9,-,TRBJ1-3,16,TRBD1,TGTGCCAGCAGCGTCGGGACAGAGAGCTCTGGAAACACCATATATTTT,CASSVGTESSGNTIYF
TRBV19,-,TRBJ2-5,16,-,TGTGCCAGTAGTACCCCACAGGGTGTCTCTCCGGAGACCCAGTACTTC,CASSTPQGVSPETQYF
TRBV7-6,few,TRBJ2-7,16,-,TGTGCCAGCAGCGGGGGCCCAAAGCGAGGCCTCTACGAGCAGTACTTC,CASSGGPKRGLYEQYF
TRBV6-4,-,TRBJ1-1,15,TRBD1,TGTGCCAGCGTTACCGCAGGGGGGGCTAACACTGAAGCTTTCTTT,CASVTAGGANTEAFF
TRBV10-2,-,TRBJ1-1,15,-,TGCGTCAGCAGTGCAGGAATAACATATGGCACTGAAGCTTTCTTT,CVSSAGITYGTEAFF
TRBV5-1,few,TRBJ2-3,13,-,TGCGCCAGCAGCTGGAGTTCCCCGGATACGCAGTATTTT,CASSWSSPDTQYF
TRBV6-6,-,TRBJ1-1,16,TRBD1,TGTGCCAGCAGTAAGACAGGGAGGCTGAGTAACACTGAAGCTTTCTTT,CASSKTGRLSNTEAFF
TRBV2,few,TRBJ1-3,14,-,TGTGCCAGCAAGAAAGGGAGCTCTGGAAACACCATATATTTT,CASKKGSSGNTIYF
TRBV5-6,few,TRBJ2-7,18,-,TGTGCCAGCAGCTTCCCGGACCCGAAAGGGAACAGCTCCTACGAGCAATACTTC,CASSFPDPKGNSSYEQYF
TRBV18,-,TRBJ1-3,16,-,TGTGCCAGCTCCCCGCAGCAGTCTGAAGTCACGGGCACCATATATTTT,CASSPQQSEVTGTIYF